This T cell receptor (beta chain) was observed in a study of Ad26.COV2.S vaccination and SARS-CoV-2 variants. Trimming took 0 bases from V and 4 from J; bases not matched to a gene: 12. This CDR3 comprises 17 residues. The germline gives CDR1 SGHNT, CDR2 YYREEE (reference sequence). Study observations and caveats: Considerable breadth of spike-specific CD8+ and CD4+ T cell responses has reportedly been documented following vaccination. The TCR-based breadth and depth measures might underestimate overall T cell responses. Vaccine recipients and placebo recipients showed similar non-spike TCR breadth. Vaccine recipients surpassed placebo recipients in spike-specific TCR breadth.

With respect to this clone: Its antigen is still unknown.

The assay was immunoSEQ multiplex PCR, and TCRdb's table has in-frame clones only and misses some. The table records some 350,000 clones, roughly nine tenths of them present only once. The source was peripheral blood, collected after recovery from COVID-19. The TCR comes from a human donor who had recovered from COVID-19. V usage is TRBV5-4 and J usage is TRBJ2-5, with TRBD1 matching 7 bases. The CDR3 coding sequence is TGTGCCAGCAGCTTGGTTTTCGACAGGGCGAGATTAGAGACCCAGTACTTC. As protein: CASSLVFDRARLETQYF.